This T cell receptor (beta chain) stems from a study of PD-1 blockade in classical Hodgkin lymphoma (dated by TCRdb to 2019 to 2021). Regarding the research as a whole: Nivolumab dosing was 3 mg/kg intravenously every 2 weeks, continuing until either disease progression or unacceptable toxicity. The study used TCR beta sequencing and CyTOF to define a peripheral blood immune signature of response to PD-1 blockade in classical Hodgkin lymphoma. Broad study findings and their caveats: Lower diversity was observed in patients in whom nivolumab was started less than 1 year after ASCT, and these patients were excluded from later analyses so that confounding by immune reconstitution would be avoided. Baseline TCR diversity was reported to be lower in newly diagnosed patients than in healthy donors, and even lower in relapsed/refractory patients. The study was restricted to a single clinical trial cohort, and the causes of repertoire differences, possibly disease activity or prior therapy, were left undefined. Trial patients with a complete response had baseline diversity similar to that of newly diagnosed patients, while partial responders and progressors had significantly lower diversity. A significant rise by C4D1 was seen in CD4+ but not CD8+ TCR diversity (p=0.0027 vs p=0.16), with the rise being most apparent in complete responders (p=0.02).

Genomic DNA was isolated using the Qiagen DNeasy kit from unsorted PBMCs as well as from negatively selected CD4+ and CD8+ fractions. Using primers that anneal to V and J segments, immunoSEQ multiplex PCR amplified the TCR beta CDR3 regions. A synthetic immune receptor repertoire was used to minimize amplification bias, and any residual bias was removed computationally once sequencing was done. On the study's bioinformatics: Repertoire diversity was quantified as the Shannon entropy index using custom Python scripts. Unsorted, CD4+ and CD8+ repertoires were analyzed separately, except for combined analyses in which CD4+ and CD8+ sequences were merged in silico. Clonal expansion was defined as at least a 2-fold frequency increase after treatment relative to C1D1, with a pseudocount of 0.5 for undetected baseline clones. Clones with 0 or 1 copy at C1D1 were classified as singleton clones, and clones with 2 or more copies were classified as non-singleton clones. Clones expanded in unsorted samples were labelled as CD4+, CD8+ or unknown by matching protein sequences in sorted samples from the same patient. Wilcoxon tests on paired samples were used to test changes in diversity from C1D1 to C4D1. This is the immuneACCESS table as TCRdb keeps it, with only in-frame sequences that have V and J called. A part of the clones is gone; compared with another copy, unresolved V genes explain less than half, and the rest is unexplained. V and J calls and clone size follow that table, whereas D and trimming were derived from the DNA. This sample holds approximately 12,000 clones; over 70% were observed only once. The biggest ten clones account for more than 9% of the sample.

This clone has just one count. Its recognized antigen is unknown. Qualities for individual bases were not recorded, and no much larger clone is one base off. This specimen's time point label, interpreted: cycle 1 day 1 (C1D1), immediately before nivolumab initiation. Every trial patient had relapsed after autologous stem cell transplantation, and cohorts A, B and C differed in prior brentuximab vedotin exposure. The trial cohort was composed of 56 patients with relapsed/refractory classical Hodgkin lymphoma, for whom complete response, partial response or progressive disease was recorded as best overall response. Single-agent nivolumab was administered to trial patients in the multi-cohort phase II CheckMate 205 trial. An independent review committee assessed best overall response using the 2007 International Working Group response criteria. PBMCs from the trial were collected at three points: immediately before nivolumab initiation (C1D1), and during therapy at cycle 2 day 1 and cycle 4 day 1. Peripheral blood was collected in 8 mL Vacutainer Cell Preparation Tubes, from which PBMCs were isolated by centrifugation and then cryopreserved.

This receptor was identified in a human donor with classical Hodgkin lymphoma. This sample comprised peripheral blood mononuclear cells (PBMCs), obtained at baseline.

The CDR3 reads as follows: CASSFGPTGGAKNIQYF. The bases are TGTGCCAGCAGCTTTGGGCCGACGGGAGGGGCCAAAAACATTCAGTACTTC. The chain links TRBV11-2 with TRBJ2-4; TRBD2 fits 8 bases in the junction. The germline V gene provides CDR1 SGHAT and CDR2 FQNNGV. V is cut back by 3 bases and J by 1 base, with 8 bases in the junction unmatched. From the cysteine up to the phenylalanine, the CDR3 has a length of 17 residues. Kept here is only the CDR3 DNA, which spans 51 bases and is read in frame from base 1.